One sample yielded the 13 T cell receptor beta chains listed below, sequenced in a study of blood T cell repertoires in COVID-19. TCRdb's table, derived via immunoSEQ multiplex PCR, lists solely in-frame clones and lacks some. The sample contains about 97,000 clones, 81% of which appear only once. The material sequenced was peripheral blood. These receptors all come from a man aged 55 to 70 with acute or convalescent COVID-19.

This chain links TRBV5-4 with TRBJ2-3, with 12 bases fitting TRBD2. Germline V gene data show CDR1 as SGHNT and CDR2 as YYREEE (reference sequence). The V segment lost 0 bases and the J segment 4 bases; nucleotides outside the gene matches: 3. There are 16 residues in the CDR3. The CDR3 DNA is TGTGCCAGCAGCTTGGGACTAGCGGGAGCTGCAGATACGCAGTATTTT. It translates to CASSLGLAGAADTQYF.

The rearrangement joins TRBV6-2 or TRBV6-3 to TRBJ1-6, with D possibly matching TRBD1 (6 bases). Germline V lookup: CDR1 MNHEY, CDR2 SVGEGT. The CDR3 has 14 amino acids. The ends were cut back, 2 bases at V and 9 bases at J, with 11 bases in the middle. The CDR3 sequence is CASSYPQGRSPLHF. For the CDR3, the DNA is TGTGCCAGCAGTTACCCACAGGGCCGTTCACCCCTCCACTTT.

The chain is built from TRBV11-2 and TRBJ1-6; D is unresolved. From germline, CDR1 is SGHAT and CDR2 FQNNGV. V dropped 6 bases and J dropped 13 bases, with 13 bases sitting between them. The CDR3 covers 12 residues. The CDR3 DNA follows: TGTGCCAGCAGACTCGGGTTTGGGCCCCTCCACTTT. Amino acids: CASRLGFGPLHF.

The chain uses TRBV12-5 and TRBJ2-7; TRBD1 might be the D (5 bases). Trimming pared 5 bases from V and 7 bases from J, leaving 15 bases between. Germline lookup yields CDR1 LGHNT and CDR2 FRNRAP. The CDR3 length is 13 residues. The CDR3 region has the DNA TGTGCTAGTGGTCCCCAGGGATTGGGGGAGCAGTACTTC. This sequence encodes CASGPQGLGEQYF.

The chain joins TRBV27 to TRBJ1-5; D is ambiguous. The length of the CDR3 is 12 residues. Trimming pared 3 bases from V and 5 bases from J, leaving 5 bases between. Germline loops: CDR1 MNHEY, CDR2 SMNVEV (reference sequence). The CDR3 is CASSFPDQPQHF. The CDR3 DNA reads TGTGCCAGCAGTTTTCCCGATCAGCCCCAGCATTTT.

In its sample, this clone was seen once. The gene calls are TRBV7-2 and TRBJ2-5; 9 nucleotides align to TRBD1. The length of the CDR3 is 14 residues. V was clipped by 4 bases and J by 7 bases; unmatched bases: 7. Germline V gives CDR1 SGHTA, CDR2 FQGNSA. CDR3 nucleotides: TGTGCCAGCAGCTCGGGACAGGGCGGGGTGACCCAGTACTTC. Translating gives CASSSGQGGVTQYF.

V and J are TRBV6-6 and TRBJ1-2, with 7 bases fitting TRBD1. The CDR3 has 17 residues. Germline V lookup: CDR1 MNHNY, CDR2 SVGAGI (reference sequence). J was trimmed by 4 bases and V by 5 bases; bases with no gene match: 16. The CDR3 region is CASSPRVGGYLGYGYTF. For the CDR3, the DNA is TGTGCCAGCAGTCCCCGTGTAGGGGGCTATTTAGGCTATGGCTACACCTTC.

The chain joins TRBV19 to TRBJ1-5; 8 nucleotides line up with TRBD1. Germline V gene sequence: CDR1 LNHDA, CDR2 SQIVND (reference sequence). V lost 8 bases and J lost 4; bases outside the gene matches: 4. The CDR3 totals 13 residues. Written as DNA, the CDR3 is TGTGCCAGTGCACAGGGGGTGAATCAGCCCCAGCATTTT. Translated: CASAQGVNQPQHF. Filled out from reference TRBV19 and TRBJ1-5, the complete variable domain reads DGGITQSPKYLFRKEGQNVTLSCEQNLNHDAMYWYRQDPGQGLRLIYYSQIVNDFQKGDIAEGYSVSREKKESFPLTVTSAQKNPTAFYLCASAQGVNQPQHFGDGTRLSIL.

In this sample, this clone turned up once. The chain uses TRBV10-3 and TRBJ2-3, with 7 bases that match TRBD1. The CDR3 is 13 amino acids. Trimming removed 4 bases from V and 6 bases from J; junction bases left unmatched: 4. CDR1 and CDR2 (germline): ENHRY, SYGVKD. This CDR3 reads CAISGQGRDTQYF. The CDR3, as DNA: TGTGCCATCAGTGGACAGGGACGGGATACGCAGTATTTT.

The chain is built from TRBV24-1 and TRBJ1-3; 7 positions match TRBD1. Losses at the gene ends were 4 bases for V and 10 bases for J; bases not matched to a gene: 6. This CDR3 has 13 residues. The germline V gene encodes CDR1 KGHDR and CDR2 SFDVKD. This CDR3 is CATSDRNRGTIYF. The CDR3 DNA sequence: TGTGCCACCAGTGACCGAAACAGGGGAACCATATATTTT.

The chain employs TRBV6-5 and TRBJ1-4, with TRBD1 as a possible D gene (5 bases). The germline CDR1 and CDR2 sequences are MNHEY and SVGAGI. This CDR3 has 15 amino acids. V shed 6 bases and J shed 0 bases, with 11 bases lying between them. The CDR3 nucleotides read TGTGCCAGCAGAGCACTCAGGGCAACTAATGAAAAACTGTTTTTT. The encoded protein is CASRALRATNEKLFF.

J is TRBJ2-2 and V is TRBV19, with a tentative D call TRBD2 (5 bases). The CDR3 has 14 amino acids. V lost 7 bases, J lost 4 bases, and 13 bases lay in between. Germline V gene data show CDR1 as LNHDA and CDR2 as SQIVND (reference sequence). The CDR3 region has the DNA TGTGCCAGTACCTTTTCCGGGATCACCGGGGAGCTGTTTTTT. It encodes CASTFSGITGELFF.

The chain combines TRBV4-1 with TRBJ2-7; D is perhaps TRBD2 (6 bases). The CDR3 has 15 amino acids. The germline V gene has CDR1 MGHRA and CDR2 YSYEKL. Trimming removed 4 bases at V and 6 bases at J, with 19 bases between. The CDR3 sequence: CASSRTQGFGGEQYF. CDR3 coding DNA: TGCGCCAGCAGCCGGACCCAGGGCTTCGGGGGCGAGCAGTACTTC.